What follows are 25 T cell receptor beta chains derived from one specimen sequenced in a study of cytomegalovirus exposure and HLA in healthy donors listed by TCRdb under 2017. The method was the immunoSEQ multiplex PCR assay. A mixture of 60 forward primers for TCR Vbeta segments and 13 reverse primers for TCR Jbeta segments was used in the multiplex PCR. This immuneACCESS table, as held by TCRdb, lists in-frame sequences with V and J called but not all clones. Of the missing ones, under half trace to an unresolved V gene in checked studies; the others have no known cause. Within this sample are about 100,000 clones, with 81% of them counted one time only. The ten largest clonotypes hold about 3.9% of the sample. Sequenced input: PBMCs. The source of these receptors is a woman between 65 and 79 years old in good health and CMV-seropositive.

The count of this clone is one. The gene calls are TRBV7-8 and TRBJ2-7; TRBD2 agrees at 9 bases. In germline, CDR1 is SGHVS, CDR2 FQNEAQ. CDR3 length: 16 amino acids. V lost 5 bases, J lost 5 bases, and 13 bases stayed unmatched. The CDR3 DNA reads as TGTGCCAGCAGCCTCAGAGCGGCGGGAGGGCGGGACGAGCAGTACTTC. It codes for CASSLRAAGGRDEQYF.

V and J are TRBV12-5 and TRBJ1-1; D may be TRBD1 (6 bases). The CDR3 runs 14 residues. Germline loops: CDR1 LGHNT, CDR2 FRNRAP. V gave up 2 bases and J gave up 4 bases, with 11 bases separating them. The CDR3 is CASGLTGLSTEAFF. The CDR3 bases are TGTGCTAGTGGTTTGACAGGGTTGAGCACTGAAGCTTTCTTT.

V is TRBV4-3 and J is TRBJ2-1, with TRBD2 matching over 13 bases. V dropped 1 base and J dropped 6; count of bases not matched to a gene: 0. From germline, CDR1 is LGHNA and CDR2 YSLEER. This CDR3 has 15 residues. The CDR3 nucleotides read TGCGCCAGCAGCCAAGGGACTAGCGGGAGCAATGAGCAGTTCTTC. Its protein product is CASSQGTSGSNEQFF.

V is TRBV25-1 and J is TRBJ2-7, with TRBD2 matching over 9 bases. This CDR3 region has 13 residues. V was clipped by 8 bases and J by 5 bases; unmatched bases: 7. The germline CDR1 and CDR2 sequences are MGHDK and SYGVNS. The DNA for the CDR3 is TGTGCCAGCGGGACTAGCAACGCTAACGAGCAGTACTTC. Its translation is CASGTSNANEQYF.

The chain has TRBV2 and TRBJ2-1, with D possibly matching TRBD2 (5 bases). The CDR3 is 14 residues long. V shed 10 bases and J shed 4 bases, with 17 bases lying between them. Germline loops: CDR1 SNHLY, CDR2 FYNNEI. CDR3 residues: CAIIARGAYNEQFF. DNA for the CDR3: TGTGCCATCATAGCCCGGGGAGCATACAATGAGCAGTTCTTC.

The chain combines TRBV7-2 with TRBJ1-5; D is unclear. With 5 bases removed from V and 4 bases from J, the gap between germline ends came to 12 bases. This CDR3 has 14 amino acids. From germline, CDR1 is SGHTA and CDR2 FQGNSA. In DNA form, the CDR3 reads TGTGCCAGCAGCCCGGGAAACCCAAATCAGCCCCAGCATTTT. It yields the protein CASSPGNPNQPQHF.

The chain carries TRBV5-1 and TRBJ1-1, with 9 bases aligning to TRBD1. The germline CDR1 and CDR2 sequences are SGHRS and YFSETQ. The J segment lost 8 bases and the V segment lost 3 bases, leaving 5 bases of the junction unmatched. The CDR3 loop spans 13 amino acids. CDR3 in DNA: TGCGCCAGCAGCTGGCGGGGACAGGGAGAAGCTTTCTTT. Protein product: CASSWRGQGEAFF.

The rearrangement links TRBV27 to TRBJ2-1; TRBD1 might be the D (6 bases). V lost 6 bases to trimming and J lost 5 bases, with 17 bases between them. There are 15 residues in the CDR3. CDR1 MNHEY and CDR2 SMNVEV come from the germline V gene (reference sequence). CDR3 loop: CASSLRDRIHNEQFF. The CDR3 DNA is TGTGCCAGCAGCCTGAGAGACAGGATACACAATGAGCAGTTCTTC.

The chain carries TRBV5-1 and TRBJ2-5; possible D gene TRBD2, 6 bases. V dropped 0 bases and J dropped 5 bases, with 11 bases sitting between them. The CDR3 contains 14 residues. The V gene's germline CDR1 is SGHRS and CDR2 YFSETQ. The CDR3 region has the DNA TGCGCCAGCAGCTTGGGACTAGGCGTGGAGACCCAGTACTTC. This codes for CASSLGLGVETQYF.

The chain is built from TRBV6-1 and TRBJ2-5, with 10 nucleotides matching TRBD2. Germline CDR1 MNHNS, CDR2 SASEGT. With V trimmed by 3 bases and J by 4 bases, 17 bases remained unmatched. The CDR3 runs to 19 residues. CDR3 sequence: CASSDRSPGSGRARETQYF. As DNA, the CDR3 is TGTGCCAGCAGTGATAGGTCTCCAGGGAGCGGGAGGGCTCGAGAGACCCAGTACTTC.

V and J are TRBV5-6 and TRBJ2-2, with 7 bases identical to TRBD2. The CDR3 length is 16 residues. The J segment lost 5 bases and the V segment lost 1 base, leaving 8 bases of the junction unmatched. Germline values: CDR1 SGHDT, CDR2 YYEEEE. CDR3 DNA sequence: TGTGCCAGCAGCTTGTCCGGGGAGGGCGAAACCGGGGAGCTGTTTTTT. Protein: CASSLSGEGETGELFF.

The CDR3 region has the DNA TGTGCCAGTAGTATAGAGAGGAACACTGAAGCTTTCTTT. It yields the protein CASSIERNTEAFF. The chain joins TRBV19 to TRBJ1-1, with D unresolved. V was clipped by 0 bases and J by 1 base, with 3 bases between them. The CDR3 contains 13 residues. From germline, CDR1 is LNHDA and CDR2 SQIVND (reference sequence).

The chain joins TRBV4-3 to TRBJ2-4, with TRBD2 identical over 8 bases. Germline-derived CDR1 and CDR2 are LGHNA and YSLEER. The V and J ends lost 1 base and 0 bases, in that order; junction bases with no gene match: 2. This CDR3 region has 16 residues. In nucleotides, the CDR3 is TGCGCCAGCAGCCAAGGGCTAGCGGGAGCCAAAAACATTCAGTACTTC. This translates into CASSQGLAGAKNIQYF.

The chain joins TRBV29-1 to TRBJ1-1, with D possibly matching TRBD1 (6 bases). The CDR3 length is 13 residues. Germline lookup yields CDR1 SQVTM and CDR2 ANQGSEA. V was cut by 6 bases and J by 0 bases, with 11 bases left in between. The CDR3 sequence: CSVVGQLNTEAFF. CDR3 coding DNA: TGCAGCGTGGTTGGACAGTTGAACACTGAAGCTTTCTTT.

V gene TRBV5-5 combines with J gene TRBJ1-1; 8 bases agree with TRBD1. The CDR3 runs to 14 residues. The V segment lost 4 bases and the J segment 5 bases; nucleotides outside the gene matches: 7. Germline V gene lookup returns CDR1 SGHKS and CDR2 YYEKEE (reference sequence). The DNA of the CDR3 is TGTGCCAGCAGCCGACAGGGGTGGAAAACTGAAGCTTTCTTT. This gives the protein CASSRQGWKTEAFF.

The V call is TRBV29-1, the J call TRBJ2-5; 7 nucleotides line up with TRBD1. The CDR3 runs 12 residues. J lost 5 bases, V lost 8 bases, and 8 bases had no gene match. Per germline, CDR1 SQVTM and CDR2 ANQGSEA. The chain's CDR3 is CSTRQGRETQYF. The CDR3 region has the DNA TGCAGCACCCGACAGGGCCGGGAGACCCAGTACTTC.

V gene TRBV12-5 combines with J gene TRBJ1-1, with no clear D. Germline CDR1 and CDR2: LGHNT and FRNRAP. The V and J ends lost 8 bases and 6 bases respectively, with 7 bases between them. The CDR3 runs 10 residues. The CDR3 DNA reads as TGTGCTAGTTTTGCAGCTGAAGCTTTCTTT. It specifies CASFAAEAFF.

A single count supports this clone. CDR3 sequence: CASSPLVPDRGWTEAFF. CDR3 sequence (DNA): TGTGCCAGCTCACCATTAGTGCCGGACAGGGGTTGGACTGAAGCTTTCTTT. The chain recombines TRBV18 with TRBJ1-1; TRBD1 matches at 9 bases. Germline trimming cut 2 bases from V and 5 bases from J; bases unmatched to any gene: 12. Germline loops: CDR1 KGHSH, CDR2 LQKENI. The CDR3 length is 17 residues.

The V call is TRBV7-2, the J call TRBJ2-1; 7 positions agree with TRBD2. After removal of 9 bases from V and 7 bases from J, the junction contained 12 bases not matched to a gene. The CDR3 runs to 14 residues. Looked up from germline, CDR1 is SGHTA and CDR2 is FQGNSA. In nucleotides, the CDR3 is TGTGCCAGTCTAACGGCGGGCGGGAGAAATGAGCAGTTCTTC. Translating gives CASLTAGGRNEQFF.

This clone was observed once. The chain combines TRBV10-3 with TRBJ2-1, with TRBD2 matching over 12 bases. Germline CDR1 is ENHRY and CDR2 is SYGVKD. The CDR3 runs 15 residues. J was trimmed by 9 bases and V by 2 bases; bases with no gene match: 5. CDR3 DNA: TGTGCCATCAGTGAGCTAGCGGGAGGGCCGGGTGAGCAGTTCTTC. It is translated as CAISELAGGPGEQFF.

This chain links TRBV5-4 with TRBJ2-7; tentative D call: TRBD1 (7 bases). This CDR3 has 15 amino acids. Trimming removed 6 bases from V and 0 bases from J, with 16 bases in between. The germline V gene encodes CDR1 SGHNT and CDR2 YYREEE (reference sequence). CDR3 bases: TGTGCCAGCACAGGGGGGCCGGGGGACTCCTACGAGCAGTACTTC. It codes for CASTGGPGDSYEQYF.

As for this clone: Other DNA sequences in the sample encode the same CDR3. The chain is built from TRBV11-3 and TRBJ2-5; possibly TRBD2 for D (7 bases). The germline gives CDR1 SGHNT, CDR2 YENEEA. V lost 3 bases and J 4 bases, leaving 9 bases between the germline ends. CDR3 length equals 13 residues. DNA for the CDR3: TGTGCCAGCAGCTTGAGGGGGGGAGAGACCCAGTACTTC. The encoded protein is CASSLRGGETQYF.

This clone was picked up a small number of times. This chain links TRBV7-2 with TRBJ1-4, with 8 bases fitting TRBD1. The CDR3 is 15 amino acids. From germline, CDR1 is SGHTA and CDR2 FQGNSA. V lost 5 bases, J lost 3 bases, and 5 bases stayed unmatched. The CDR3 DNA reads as TGTGCCAGCAGCCTCCAGGGGGCACCTAATGAAAAACTGTTTTTT. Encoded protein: CASSLQGAPNEKLFF. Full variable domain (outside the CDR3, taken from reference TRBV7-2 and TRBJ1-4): GAGVSQSPSNKVTEKGKDVELRCDPISGHTALYWYRQSLGQGLEFLIYFQGNSAPDKSGLPSDRFSAERTGGSVSTLTIQRTQQEDSAVYLCASSLQGAPNEKLFFGSGTQLSVL.

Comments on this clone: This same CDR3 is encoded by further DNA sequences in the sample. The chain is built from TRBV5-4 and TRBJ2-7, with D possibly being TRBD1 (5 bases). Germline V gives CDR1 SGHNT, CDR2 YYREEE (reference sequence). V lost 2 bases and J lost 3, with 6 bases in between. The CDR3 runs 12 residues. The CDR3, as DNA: TGTGCCAGCAGCTTTGACAGCTACGAGCAGTACTTC. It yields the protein CASSFDSYEQYF.

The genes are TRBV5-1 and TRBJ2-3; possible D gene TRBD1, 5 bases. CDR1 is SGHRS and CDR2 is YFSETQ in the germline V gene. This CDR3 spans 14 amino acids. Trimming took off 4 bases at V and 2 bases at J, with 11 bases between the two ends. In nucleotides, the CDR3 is TGCGCCAGCAGCCCTGACAGAATCACAGATACGCAGTATTTT. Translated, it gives CASSPDRITDTQYF.